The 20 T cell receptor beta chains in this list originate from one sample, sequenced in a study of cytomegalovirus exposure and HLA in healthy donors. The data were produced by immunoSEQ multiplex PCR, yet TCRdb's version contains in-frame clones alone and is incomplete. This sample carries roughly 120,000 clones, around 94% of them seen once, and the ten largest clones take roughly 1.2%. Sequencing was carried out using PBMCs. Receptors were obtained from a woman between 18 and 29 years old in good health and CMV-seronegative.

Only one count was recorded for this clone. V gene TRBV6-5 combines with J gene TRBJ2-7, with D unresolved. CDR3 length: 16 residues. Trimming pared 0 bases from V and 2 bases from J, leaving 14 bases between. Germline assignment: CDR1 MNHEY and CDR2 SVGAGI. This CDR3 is CASSYSAGESTYEQYF. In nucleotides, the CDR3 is TGTGCCAGCAGTTACTCGGCCGGAGAAAGCACCTACGAGCAGTACTTC.

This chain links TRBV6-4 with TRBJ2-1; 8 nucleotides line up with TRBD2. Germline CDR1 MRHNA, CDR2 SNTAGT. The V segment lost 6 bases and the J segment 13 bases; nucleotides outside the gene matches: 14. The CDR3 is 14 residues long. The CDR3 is CASRVDSGAVSQFF. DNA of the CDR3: TGTGCCAGCAGGGTGGATAGCGGGGCGGTGAGCCAGTTCTTC.

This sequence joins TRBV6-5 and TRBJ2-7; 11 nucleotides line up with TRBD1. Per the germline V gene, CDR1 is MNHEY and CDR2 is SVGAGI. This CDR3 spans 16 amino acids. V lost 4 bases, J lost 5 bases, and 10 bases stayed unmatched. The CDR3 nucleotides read TGTGCCAGCAGTTCCGGACAGGGGGCTGTTCTCCACGAGCAGTACTTC. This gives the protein CASSSGQGAVLHEQYF.

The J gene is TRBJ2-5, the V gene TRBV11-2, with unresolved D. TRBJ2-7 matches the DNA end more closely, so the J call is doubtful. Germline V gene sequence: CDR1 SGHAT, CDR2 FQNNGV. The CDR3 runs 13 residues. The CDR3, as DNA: TGTGCCAGCAGCCTTTACTGGAGCTCCGAGCAGTACTTC. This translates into CASSLYWSSEQYF.

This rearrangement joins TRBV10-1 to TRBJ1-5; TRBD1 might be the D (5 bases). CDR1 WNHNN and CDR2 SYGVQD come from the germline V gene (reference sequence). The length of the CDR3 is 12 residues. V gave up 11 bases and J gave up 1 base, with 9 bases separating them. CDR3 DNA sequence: TGCGCCTTGAAGGGGAGCAATCAGCCCCAGCATTTT. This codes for CALKGSNQPQHF.

Here the CDR3 reads CASRTSPDEQFF. The DNA of the CDR3 is TGTGCCAGTCGTACTAGCCCCGATGAGCAGTTCTTC. This chain links TRBV27 with TRBJ2-1, with TRBD2 as a possible D gene (6 bases). The germline V gene has CDR1 MNHEY and CDR2 SMNVEV (reference sequence). The V end was cut by 9 bases, the J end by 8 bases, with 14 bases between. The CDR3 consists of 12 residues.

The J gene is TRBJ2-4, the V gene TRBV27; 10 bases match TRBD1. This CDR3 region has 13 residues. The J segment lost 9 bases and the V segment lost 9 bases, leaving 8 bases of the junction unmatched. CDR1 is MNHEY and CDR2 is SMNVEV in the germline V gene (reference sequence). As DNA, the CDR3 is TGTGCCAGTGCCGGGACAGGGGTGATCATTCAGTACTTC. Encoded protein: CASAGTGVIIQYF.

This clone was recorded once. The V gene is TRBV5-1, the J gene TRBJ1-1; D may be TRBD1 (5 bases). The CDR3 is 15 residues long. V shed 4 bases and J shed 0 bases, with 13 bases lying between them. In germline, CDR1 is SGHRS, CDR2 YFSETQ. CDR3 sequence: CASSPVAGMNTEAFF. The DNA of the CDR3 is TGCGCCAGCAGCCCGGTGGCAGGGATGAACACTGAAGCTTTCTTT.

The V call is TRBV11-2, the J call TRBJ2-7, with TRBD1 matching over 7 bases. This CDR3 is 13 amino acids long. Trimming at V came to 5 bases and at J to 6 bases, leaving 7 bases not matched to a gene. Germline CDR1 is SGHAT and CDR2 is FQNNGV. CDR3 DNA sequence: TGTGCCAGCAGCCTGGGGACAGCTCTCGAGCAGTACTTC. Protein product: CASSLGTALEQYF.

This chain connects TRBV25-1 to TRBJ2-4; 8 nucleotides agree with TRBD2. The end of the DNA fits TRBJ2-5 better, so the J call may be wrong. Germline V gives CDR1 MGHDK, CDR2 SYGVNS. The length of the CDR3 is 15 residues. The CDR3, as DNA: TGTGCCAGCAGTGAATACGGGGGGGGCTCCCTGACCCAGTACTTC. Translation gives CASSEYGGGSLTQYF.

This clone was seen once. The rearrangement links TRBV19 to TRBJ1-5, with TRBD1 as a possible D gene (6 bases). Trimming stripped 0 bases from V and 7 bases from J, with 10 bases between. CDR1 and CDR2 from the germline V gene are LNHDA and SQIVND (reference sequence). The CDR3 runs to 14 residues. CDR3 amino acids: CASSIDPGVQPQHF. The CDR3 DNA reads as TGTGCCAGTAGTATAGATCCAGGGGTACAGCCCCAGCATTTT. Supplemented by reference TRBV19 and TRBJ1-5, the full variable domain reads DGGITQSPKYLFRKEGQNVTLSCEQNLNHDAMYWYRQDPGQGLRLIYYSQIVNDFQKGDIAEGYSVSREKKESFPLTVTSAQKNPTAFYLCASSIDPGVQPQHFGDGTRLSIL.

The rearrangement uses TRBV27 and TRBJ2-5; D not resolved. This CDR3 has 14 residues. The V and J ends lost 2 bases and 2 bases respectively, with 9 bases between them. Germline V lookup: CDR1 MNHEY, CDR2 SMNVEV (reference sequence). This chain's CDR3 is CASSLMAAQETQYF. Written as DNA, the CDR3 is TGTGCCAGCAGTTTAATGGCGGCACAAGAGACCCAGTACTTC.

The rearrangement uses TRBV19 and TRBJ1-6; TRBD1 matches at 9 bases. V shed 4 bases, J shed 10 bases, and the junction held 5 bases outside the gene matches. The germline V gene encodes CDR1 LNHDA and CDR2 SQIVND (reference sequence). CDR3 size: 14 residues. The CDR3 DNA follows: TGTGCCAGTAGTAACACAGGGGGCGACTCACCCCTCCACTTT. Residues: CASSNTGGDSPLHF.

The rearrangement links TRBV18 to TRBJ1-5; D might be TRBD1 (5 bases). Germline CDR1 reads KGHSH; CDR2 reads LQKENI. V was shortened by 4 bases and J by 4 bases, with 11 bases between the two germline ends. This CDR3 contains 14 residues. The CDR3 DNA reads TGTGCCAGCTCACAAGGGGTGGGGAATCAGCCCCAGCATTTT. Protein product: CASSQGVGNQPQHF.

CDR3 region: CASSPRTDSTEAFF. Written as DNA, the CDR3 is TGTGCCAGCTCACCCAGGACAGATAGCACTGAAGCTTTCTTT. This chain links TRBV18 with TRBJ1-1; a possible D gene is TRBD1 (6 bases). Trimming shortened V by 3 bases and J by 4 bases, and 12 bases separated the two germline ends. The CDR3 is 14 residues long. Germline CDR1 reads KGHSH; CDR2 reads LQKENI.

The CDR3 DNA is TGTGCCAGCAGCTTCACCGGACTAGCTGCCGGGGAGCTGTTTTTT. Encoded protein: CASSFTGLAAGELFF. The chain joins TRBV7-2 to TRBJ2-2; 8 positions agree with TRBD2. CDR1 and CDR2 from the germline V gene are SGHTA and FQGNSA. V lost 3 bases to trimming and J lost 6 bases; unmatched junction nucleotides: 6. This CDR3 is built from 15 residues.

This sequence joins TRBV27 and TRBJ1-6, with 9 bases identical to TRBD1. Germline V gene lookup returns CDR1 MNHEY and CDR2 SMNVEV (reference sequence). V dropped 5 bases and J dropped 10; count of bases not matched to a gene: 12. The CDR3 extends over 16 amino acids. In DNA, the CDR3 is TGTGCCAGCAGTCGAGCCCTACAGGGGGCTGGATCACCCCTCCACTTT. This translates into CASSRALQGAGSPLHF.

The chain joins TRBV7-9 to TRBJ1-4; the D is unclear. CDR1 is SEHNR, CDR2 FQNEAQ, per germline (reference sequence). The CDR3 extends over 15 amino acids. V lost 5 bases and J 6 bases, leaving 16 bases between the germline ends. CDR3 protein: CASSHDQESDEKLFF. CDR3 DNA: TGTGCCAGCAGCCATGATCAAGAAAGCGATGAAAAACTGTTTTTT. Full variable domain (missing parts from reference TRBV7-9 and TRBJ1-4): DTGVSQNPRHKITKRGQNVTFRCDPISEHNRLYWYRQTLGQGPEFLTYFQNEAQLEKSRLLSDRFSAERPKGSFSTLEIQRTEQGDSAMYLCASSHDQESDEKLFFGSGTQLSVL.

This chain's CDR3 is CASIGLALYEQYF. DNA of the CDR3: TGTGCCAGCATTGGACTAGCCCTCTACGAGCAGTACTTC. The chain joins TRBV6-1 to TRBJ2-7; 8 bases align to TRBD2. Germline V lookup: CDR1 MNHNS, CDR2 SASEGT. The CDR3 spans 13 residues. The J segment lost 3 bases and the V segment lost 7 bases, leaving 5 bases of the junction unmatched.

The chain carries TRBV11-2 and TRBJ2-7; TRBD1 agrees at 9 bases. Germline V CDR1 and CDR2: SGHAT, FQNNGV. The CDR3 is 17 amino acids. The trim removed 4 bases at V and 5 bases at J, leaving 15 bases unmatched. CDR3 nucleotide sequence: TGTGCCAGCAGCTCTGTCCCGGGACAGGGATACTACAACGAGCAGTACTTC. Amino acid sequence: CASSSVPGQGYYNEQYF.